What follows are 3 T cell receptor beta chains derived from one specimen sequenced in a study of glioma-infiltrating T cells. TCR alpha and beta CDR3 regions were amplified from RNA using iRepertoire nested multiplex PCR. TCRdb independently ran MiXCR on the multiplex PCR reads; one entry per CDR3 protein. Found here are 150,000 to 200,000 distinct CDR3 sequences, about 46% of them singletons; the top ten hold roughly 5.2%. Sequenced material: glioma tissue, nonneoplastic brain tissue, or PBMCs (not recorded which). These receptors originate from a human donor with low-grade glioma or glioblastoma, undergoing nonglioma brain surgery, or in good health (not recorded which).

This clonotype came up many times. The chain links TRBV20-1 to TRBJ2-2, with D perhaps being TRBD1 or TRBD2 (6 bases each). Germline CDR1 reads DFQATT; CDR2 reads SNEGSKA (reference sequence). V was trimmed by 2 bases and J by 8 bases, leaving 15 bases between them. This CDR3 has 14 amino acids. The chain's CDR3 is CSARPGGSRGELFF. The CDR3 region has the DNA TGCAGTGCTAGACCCGGGGGCTCACGGGGGGAGCTGTTTTTT.

The J gene is TRBJ1-1, the V gene TRBV30; D ambiguous. The CDR3 length is 12 residues. V was clipped by 3 bases and J by 4 bases, with 9 bases between them. The germline V gene encodes CDR1 GTSNPN and CDR2 SVGIG (reference sequence). CDR3 region: CAWRLVPTEAFF. Here the CDR3 DNA reads TGTGCCTGGAGGCTAGTACCCACTGAAGCTTTCTTT.

This chain joins TRBV12-3 or TRBV12-4 and TRBJ1-5, with 7 bases matching TRBD1. Losses at the gene ends were 6 bases for V and 6 bases for J; bases not matched to a gene: 5. The CDR3 consists of 13 residues. CDR3 loop: CASRTGSGQPQHF. CDR3 nucleotide sequence: TGTGCCAGCAGGACAGGGTCGGGTCAGCCCCAGCATTTT.